A single sample is the source of the 17 T cell receptor beta chains below, sequenced in a study of blood T cell repertoires in COVID-19. Sequencing was performed with immunoSEQ multiplex PCR; in TCRdb, only in-frame clones are kept and a portion is missing. The repertoire holds roughly 250,000 clones, with over 75% as singletons. The material sequenced was peripheral blood. Receptors were obtained from a human donor in a cohort sampled during active COVID-19.

V gene TRBV12-3 or TRBV12-4 combines with J gene TRBJ2-1; D is possibly TRBD2 (6 bases). CDR3 length equals 12 residues. The ends were cut back, 6 bases at V and 8 bases at J, with 11 bases in the middle. CDR3 protein: CASSRLGDEQFF. As DNA, the CDR3 is TGTGCCAGCAGCCGACTAGGCGATGAGCAGTTCTTC.

This clone occurred once. The chain combines TRBV6-6 with TRBJ2-7; TRBD2 aligns across 11 bases. CDR3 length equals 16 residues. Germline CDR1 and CDR2: MNHNY and SVGAGI (reference sequence). V trimming: 6 bases; J trimming: 3 bases; junction bases outside the gene matches: 10. This CDR3 is CASRLTSGAADYEQYF. In DNA form, the CDR3 reads TGTGCCAGCAGATTGACTAGCGGGGCTGCCGACTACGAGCAGTACTTC.

The chain employs TRBV18 and TRBJ2-7; no clear D. CDR1 and CDR2 (germline): KGHSH, LQKENI. Trimming removed 2 bases from V and 0 bases from J, with 8 bases in between. CDR3 length equals 14 residues. DNA of the CDR3: TGTGCCAGCTCACCAACCAGTCTCTCCTACGAGCAGTACTTC. Translating gives CASSPTSLSYEQYF.

The genes are TRBV2 and TRBJ1-1; possible D gene TRBD1, 6 bases. The ends were cut back, 9 bases at V and 0 bases at J, with 20 bases in the middle. Germline V gene data show CDR1 as SNHLY and CDR2 as FYNNEI. The CDR3 runs 16 residues. CDR3: CARGRDTKDLNTEAFF. CDR3 nucleotide sequence: TGTGCCAGAGGCCGGGACACAAAGGATCTGAACACTGAAGCTTTCTTT.

This chain connects TRBV4-1 to TRBJ1-2; possibly TRBD1 for D (6 bases). Germline V gene lookup returns CDR1 MGHRA and CDR2 YSYEKL. V was clipped by 5 bases and J by 0 bases, with 16 bases between them. The CDR3 spans 16 residues. The DNA of the CDR3 is TGCGCCAGCAGCGTAACCGGGACAACCACTAACTATGGCTACACCTTC. Translating gives CASSVTGTTTNYGYTF.

V and J are TRBV5-1 and TRBJ2-1; TRBD1 aligns across 7 bases. The junction had 2 bases not matched to a gene; V was cut back by 5 bases and J by 0 bases. In germline, CDR1 is SGHRS, CDR2 YFSETQ. The CDR3 loop spans 14 amino acids. The CDR3 loop is CASRTGNSYNEQFF. The CDR3 DNA reads as TGCGCCAGCAGGACAGGGAACTCCTACAATGAGCAGTTCTTC.

The V and J genes are TRBV6-1 and TRBJ2-2; 7 bases align to TRBD1. The CDR3 spans 14 residues. Germline V CDR1 and CDR2: MNHNS, SASEGT. J was trimmed by 7 bases and V by 1 base; bases with no gene match: 3. CDR3 in amino acids: CASSEGYRGGELFF. CDR3 in DNA: TGTGCCAGCAGTGAAGGGTACAGGGGCGGGGAGCTGTTTTTT.

The chain combines TRBV5-1 with TRBJ1-2, with a possible D match to TRBD1 (5 bases). V was trimmed by 4 bases and J by 8 bases, leaving 24 bases between them. The CDR3 totals 16 residues. Germline values: CDR1 SGHRS, CDR2 YFSETQ. The CDR3 loop is CASSKIGGTQVVGYTF. In nucleotides, the CDR3 is TGCGCCAGCAGCAAGATCGGGGGGACCCAGGTGGTGGGCTACACCTTC.

V usage is TRBV5-6 and J usage is TRBJ1-5; 9 nucleotides match TRBD1. J lost 5 bases, V lost 3 bases, and 18 bases had no gene match. CDR1 is SGHDT, CDR2 YYEEEE, per germline. This CDR3 region has 19 residues. CDR3: CASSSRRGQGFTIHQPQHF. In DNA form, the CDR3 reads TGTGCCAGCAGCTCCCGAAGGGGACAGGGCTTTACAATCCATCAGCCCCAGCATTTT.

The rearrangement uses TRBV24-1 and TRBJ2-3; D perhaps matches TRBD2 (5 bases). CDR3 length equals 13 residues. Looked up from germline, CDR1 is KGHDR and CDR2 is SFDVKD. V lost 5 bases, J lost 4 bases, and 9 bases lay in between. CDR3 nucleotide sequence: TGTGCCACCAGTGGGAGGAATCCAGATACGCAGTATTTT. It yields the protein CATSGRNPDTQYF.

This clone was detected only a few times. This rearrangement joins TRBV4-3 to TRBJ2-1; possibly TRBD2 for D (5 bases). CDR3 length equals 15 residues. The germline V and J ends were trimmed by 0 bases and 6 bases, with 12 bases remaining between them. The germline gives CDR1 LGHNA, CDR2 YSLEER. The CDR3 nucleotides read TGCGCCAGCAGCCAAGAAATTTTAGCGAGCAATGAGCAGTTCTTC. Protein: CASSQEILASNEQFF.

The V call is TRBV2, the J call TRBJ2-1, with D tentatively TRBD1 (5 bases). This CDR3 spans 12 amino acids. CDR1 and CDR2 (germline): SNHLY, FYNNEI. V shed 6 bases and J shed 13 bases, with 16 bases lying between them. As DNA, the CDR3 is TGTGCCAGCAGAATGTCCGGTGACAGTCAGTTCTTC. Its protein is CASRMSGDSQFF.

The chain has TRBV5-1 and TRBJ1-5; 10 bases map to TRBD1. Germline V gene lookup returns CDR1 SGHRS and CDR2 YFSETQ. This CDR3 is built from 15 residues. V dropped 4 bases and J dropped 2; count of bases not matched to a gene: 3. DNA of the CDR3: TGCGCCAGCAGCCCGGACAGGGGGGGCAATCAGCCCCAGCATTTT. Translation gives CASSPDRGGNQPQHF.

This clone has a handful of counts. The chain combines TRBV29-1 with TRBJ2-3, with TRBD2 matching 10 bases. The CDR3 is made up of 17 amino acids. The junction had 13 bases not matched to a gene; V was cut back by 3 bases and J by 4 bases. The V gene's germline CDR1 is SQVTM and CDR2 ANQGSEA. The CDR3 loop reads CSVDSGTSVTVADTQYF. In DNA form, the CDR3 reads TGCAGCGTTGATTCCGGGACTAGCGTCACAGTGGCAGATACGCAGTATTTT.

The chain carries TRBV6-5 and TRBJ2-7, with D perhaps TRBD2 (6 bases). The CDR3 has 15 amino acids. Germline values: CDR1 MNHEY, CDR2 SVGAGI. Trimming shortened V by 8 bases and J by 0 bases, and 17 bases separated the two germline ends. The CDR3 protein is CASQAESGYSYEQYF. DNA of the CDR3: TGTGCCAGCCAGGCCGAGAGCGGGTACTCCTACGAGCAGTACTTC.

The chain combines TRBV29-1 with TRBJ1-2, with D perhaps matching TRBD1 (5 bases). Deletions cut 4 bases from V and 4 bases from J, with 13 bases between. Germline lookup yields CDR1 SQVTM and CDR2 ANQGSEA. This CDR3 comprises 13 residues. The CDR3 is CSVAAGGGYGYTF. CDR3 coding DNA: TGCAGCGTTGCGGCCGGGGGAGGCTATGGCTACACCTTC.

Here the CDR3 DNA reads TGTGCCAGCATCCGCGGGGGAGTGGGCCAGCCCCAGCATTTT. Protein sequence: CASIRGGVGQPQHF. The chain recombines TRBV28 with TRBJ1-5; D is possibly TRBD1 (5 bases). The CDR3 runs 14 residues. Germline CDR1 is MDHEN and CDR2 is SYDVKM. Trimming stripped 7 bases from V and 7 bases from J, with 17 bases between.